The next 10 T cell receptor beta chains were all read from a single sample in a study of T-cell reconstitution after alpha-beta-depleted transplantation in children. Preparation of the TCRbeta library involved a method that used unique molecular identifiers. In TCRdb, the PCR reads were re-called with MiXCR into one record per CDR3 protein. The sample yields around 400,000 distinct CDR3 sequences, 11% seen once. Sequencing used PBMCs from the stem cell graft donor, obtained from the stem cell graft. Source of these receptors: a human donor who donated a stem cell graft to a child with acute myeloid leukemia.

There are many counts of this clonotype. The chain is built from TRBV6-2 or TRBV6-3 and TRBJ2-7; a weak D match, TRBD2 (5 bases). The germline V gene encodes CDR1 MNHEY and CDR2 SVGEGT. V was pared by 2 bases and J by 0 bases, with 17 bases between. The CDR3 covers 17 residues. The DNA for the CDR3 is TGTGCCAGCAGTTACCGACGAGCCCAGCGGCACTCCTACGAGCAGTACTTC. Its protein product is CASSYRRAQRHSYEQYF.

This clonotype was recorded at least ten times. The rearrangement joins TRBV13 to TRBJ2-6; 7 bases line up with TRBD2. The J segment lost 2 bases and the V segment lost 5 bases, leaving 9 bases of the junction unmatched. In germline, CDR1 is PRHDT, CDR2 FYEKMQ (reference sequence). The CDR3 consists of 17 residues. The CDR3 protein is CASSLLRAGAGANVLTF. The CDR3 region has the DNA TGTGCCAGCAGCCTCCTCCGTGCGGGAGCTGGGGCCAACGTCCTGACTTTC.

This rearrangement joins TRBV4-3 to TRBJ2-1; a possible D gene is TRBD1 (5 bases). The CDR3 has 15 amino acids. V lost 0 bases and J lost 8, with 14 bases in between. CDR1 LGHNA and CDR2 YSLEER come from the germline V gene. The CDR3: CASSQDYPRGHEQFF. CDR3 DNA: TGCGCCAGCAGCCAAGACTACCCAAGGGGCCATGAGCAGTTCTTC.

The chain carries TRBV29-1 and TRBJ2-1; 7 nucleotides align to TRBD2. The CDR3 runs 16 residues. Germline V lookup: CDR1 SQVTM, CDR2 ANQGSEA. Unmatched junction bases numbered 13, after V lost 1 base and J lost 7 bases. The CDR3 DNA reads as TGCAGCGTTGAAGGTTTGCAGCGGGGACGTAGGAATGAGCAGTTCTTC. It is translated as CSVEGLQRGRRNEQFF.

The CDR3 here is CSALSDGANQPQHF. Here the CDR3 DNA reads TGCAGTGCTCTGAGCGACGGCGCCAATCAGCCCCAGCATTTT. This chain connects TRBV20-1 to TRBJ1-5; D is uncertain. This CDR3 has 14 residues. The germline V gene encodes CDR1 DFQATT and CDR2 SNEGSKA (reference sequence). Trimming left V 5 bases short and J 3 bases short, with 14 bases between.

This clonotype was counted many times. V is TRBV20-1 and J is TRBJ1-6, with TRBD1 as a possible D gene (6 bases). The germline gives CDR1 DFQATT, CDR2 SNEGSKA (reference sequence). V was trimmed by 6 bases and J by 9 bases, leaving 12 bases between them. This CDR3 comprises 12 residues. The CDR3 region has the DNA TGCAGTGCCAGGGGTTTTTCTTCACCCCTCCACTTT. Protein product: CSARGFSSPLHF.

This clonotype was observed a handful of times. This chain uses TRBV12-3 or TRBV12-4 with TRBJ1-3; D is possibly TRBD1 (6 bases). The CDR3 loop spans 15 amino acids. V was shortened by 3 bases and J by 3 bases, with 12 bases between the two germline ends. The CDR3 here is CASSFQGQVGNTIYF. As DNA, the CDR3 is TGTGCCAGCAGTTTCCAGGGGCAGGTTGGAAACACCATATATTTT.

Only a few counts were recorded for this clonotype. The J gene is TRBJ2-7, the V gene TRBV6-1; TRBD2 matches at 7 bases. CDR3 size: 14 residues. The ends lost 7 bases at V and 3 bases at J; junction bases unmatched: 9. Per germline, CDR1 MNHNS and CDR2 SASEGT. CDR3: CASTRLSGDYEQYF. In DNA, the CDR3 is TGTGCCAGCACCCGGCTGAGCGGGGACTACGAGCAGTACTTC.

Note on this clonotype: Compared with germline, one end of the junction differs, possibly owing to a read error. V is TRBV5-1 and J is TRBJ2-5, with 9 positions matching TRBD1. CDR1 SGHRS and CDR2 YFSETQ come from the germline V gene. The CDR3 sequence is 16 residues long. CDR3 loop: CVSSLGFNRGRETQYF. The CDR3 coding sequence is TGCGTCAGCAGCTTGGGCTTCAACAGGGGGCGCGAGACCCAGTACTTC. The full variable domain, with the rest looked up from reference TRBV5-1 and TRBJ2-5, is KAGVTQTPRYLIKTRGQQVTLSCSPISGHRSVSWYQQTPGQGLQFLFEYFSETQRNKGNFPGRFSGRQFSNSRSEMNVSTLELGDSALYLCVSSLGFNRGRETQYFGPGTRLLVL.

This clonotype has a handful of counts. This rearrangement joins TRBV6-1 to TRBJ2-7, with 7 bases that match TRBD1. The junction had 4 bases not matched to a gene; V was cut back by 4 bases and J by 4 bases. Germline CDR1 is MNHNS and CDR2 is SASEGT. The CDR3 is made up of 13 amino acids. The CDR3 region has the DNA TGTGCCAGCAGTGGGGGACAGCCGTACGAGCAGTACTTC. Amino acid sequence: CASSGGQPYEQYF.